This T cell receptor beta chain was documented in a study of T cells after posttransplantation cyclophosphamide listed by TCRdb under 2016. Looking at the study overall: Using TRB sequencing, the study followed how the T cell repertoire rebuilt after myeloablative bone marrow transplantation with posttransplantation cyclophosphamide given as GVHD prophylaxis. Samples from about 37 PTCy-treated patients and approximately 16 related bone marrow donors of those patients were subjected to antigen receptor sequencing. In 3 patients, up to about 3 additional blood samples taken between 2 and 5.2 years after transplant also underwent TRB sequencing, as did pretransplant blood from a handful of patients. Blood from all 35 or so PTCy patients who had 1-year posttransplant specimens underwent TRB sequencing. Because TRA and TRB clonality correlated tightly in some ten samples, later TCR analyses were limited to TRB. Public TRB sequences were checked against a database of over 3,600 sequences associated with responses to pathogens, tumor antigens, self-antigens and alloantigens. Broader findings and caveats from the paper: Across over 40 patients, TRB clonality was highly associated with recipient CMV seropositivity and CMV reactivation, and diversity in PTCy patients was similar to diversity in CNI/methotrexate controls. The TRB repertoires of T cells infiltrating skin or the GI tract showed only limited overlap with the TRB repertoires found in blood. Donor-recipient similarity was low at 1-2 months but increased during the first year, and donor CD8+ memory clones often dominated later blood repertoires.

In light of the paper, this sample's treatment or condition label describes: high-dose cyclophosphamide on days +3 and +4 as single-agent GVHD prophylaxis. Patients in the PTCy group got busulfan and fludarabine conditioning, a marrow graft from a related or unrelated donor, and cyclophosphamide on days +3 and +4. PTCy-treated patients came from a prospective multi-institutional clinical trial. Mononuclear cells from peripheral blood and bone marrow were separated by Ficoll-Hypaque density centrifugation and then cryopreserved. The germline V gene (reference sequence) yields DFQATT for CDR1 and SNEGSKA for CDR2. The V end loses 3 bases and the J end loses 4 bases, and a stretch of 7 bases separates them. The cysteine opens and the phenylalanine closes a CDR3 of 11 amino acids. Solely the CDR3 DNA is kept, with 33 bases framed from the first base. This clone showed up just a few times. No cognate antigen has been identified for it. Per-base qualities were not stored, and no clone one base away is much larger.

TRB sequencing was run on genomic DNA with either the immunoSEQ assay at survey resolution or the hsTCRB kit. The published analysis was carried out like this. The immunoSEQ software handled initial read processing, and the LymphoSeq R package was used for repertoire analyses. Clonality was computed as 1 minus normalized Shannon entropy, and a Gini coefficient was also calculated for each TRB dataset. To infer phenotypes in unsorted samples, TRB sequences from sorted subsets of the recipient or donor were mapped onto unsorted samples from the same recipient. Entries here come from immuneACCESS through TCRdb and include only in-frame sequences with V and J called. Some clones fail to appear in such tables; in the studies checked, an unresolved V gene covers under half of the shortfall, and the cause of the remainder is unknown. V and J calls and clone size are as listed in that table; D and trimming were resolved from the DNA. The sample table holds 4,500 to 6,000 clones, of which less than 2% were seen once. Around 28% of the sample is in the top ten clones.

The sequencing here drew on PBMCs, taken around 250 days after a stem cell transplant with posttransplant cyclophosphamide. This sequence was found in a male patient in his 30s who received an allogeneic stem cell transplant from a related donor, was CMV-positive, and had no GVHD. Post transplant, some T cells may arise from the graft donor. This chain joins TRBV20-1 to TRBJ2-7, and the D gene may be TRBD2, 5 bases matching. DNA sequence: TGCAGTGCTAGTGGCGGGTACGAGCAGTACTTC. Its protein reads: CSASGGYEQYF.